These 10 T cell receptor beta chains came from one sample sequenced in a study of neoadjuvant anti-PD-1 for oral cavity cancer. Measured with immunoSEQ multiplex PCR; TCRdb has only the in-frame clones, and not every one. The data hold 8,500 to 10,000 clones, with around 68% observed a single time. The sample's time point: after neoadjuvant nivolumab, at surgical resection. Material: PBMCs, obtained after nivolumab (anti-PD-1) treatment. These TCRs come from a person between 40 and 80 years old with oral cavity squamous cell carcinoma.

V gene TRBV4-1 combines with J gene TRBJ2-7; 7 nucleotides line up with TRBD1. J lost 3 bases, V lost 3 bases, and 2 bases had no gene match. The germline gives CDR1 MGHRA, CDR2 YSYEKL. The CDR3 has 13 amino acids. In DNA, the CDR3 is TGCGCCAGCAGCCAGACAGGGTACTACGAGCAGTACTTC. It specifies CASSQTGYYEQYF.

The V call is TRBV9, the J call TRBJ2-2; 9 nucleotides line up with TRBD1. The germline V gene has CDR1 SGDLS and CDR2 YYNGEE. The CDR3 runs 15 residues. J lost 5 bases, V lost 0 bases, and 2 bases had no gene match. CDR3 nucleotide sequence: TGTGCCAGCAGCGTAGAGACAGGGGGGACCGGGGAGCTGTTTTTT. Its translation: CASSVETGGTGELFF.

This sequence joins TRBV2 and TRBJ1-1, with D unclear. Germline CDR1 is SNHLY and CDR2 is FYNNEI. V was trimmed by 3 bases and J by 3 bases, leaving 11 bases between them. This CDR3 is 14 amino acids long. CDR3 DNA sequence: TGTGCCAGCAGTGAGAGTCGGAGAGACACTGAAGCTTTCTTT. Protein sequence: CASSESRRDTEAFF.

The rearrangement uses TRBV7-9 and TRBJ2-2, with D possibly being TRBD2 (5 bases). The germline gives CDR1 SEHNR, CDR2 FQNEAQ (reference sequence). This CDR3 region has 14 residues. V lost 5 bases and J lost 6, with 13 bases in between. CDR3 amino acids: CASSPRGMAGELFF. The CDR3, as DNA: TGTGCCAGCAGCCCCCGAGGGATGGCCGGGGAGCTGTTTTTT.

This clone showed up just a few times. The rearrangement joins TRBV1 to TRBJ2-3; TRBD2 was called by the table and not checked on the DNA. TRBV1 is marked as a pseudogene. The CDR3 totals 14 residues. Here the CDR3 DNA reads TGCACCAGCAGCCCTAGCGGGAGCACAGATACGCAGTATTTT. It yields the protein CTSSPSGSTDTQYF.

The rearrangement joins TRBV9 to TRBJ1-5; D gene ambiguous. V lost 0 bases and J lost 1, with 11 bases in between. The germline CDR1 and CDR2 sequences are SGDLS and YYNGEE. CDR3 size: 16 residues. In DNA, the CDR3 is TGTGCCAGCAGCGTAGCGGGAGGCCCAAGCAATCAGCCCCAGCATTTT. Protein product: CASSVAGGPSNQPQHF.

As for this clone: Its ends do not fully match the called genes, so a read error is possible. This CDR3 is CASSEARPNTGLF. In nucleotides, the CDR3 is TGTGCCAGCAGTGAAGCACGCCCGAACACTGGGCTATTT. V and J are TRBV6-1 and TRBJ1-1; D not resolved. This CDR3 spans 13 amino acids. Germline loops: CDR1 MNHNS, CDR2 SASEGT.

The chain uses TRBV6-5 and TRBJ2-7; the D gene is possibly TRBD1 (5 bases). The CDR3 covers 13 residues. The germline V gene encodes CDR1 MNHEY and CDR2 SVGAGI. V lost 6 bases to trimming and J lost 6 bases, with 15 bases between them. The CDR3 here is CASSRPRVGEQYF. DNA for the CDR3: TGTGCCAGCAGCCGTCCCAGGGTGGGCGAGCAGTACTTC.

This chain connects TRBV2 to TRBJ1-5, with 7 bases aligning to TRBD1. After removal of 6 bases from V and 1 base from J, the junction contained 3 bases not matched to a gene. Germline V gives CDR1 SNHLY, CDR2 FYNNEI. The CDR3 loop spans 14 amino acids. The CDR3 here is CASSRGLSNQPQHF. DNA for the CDR3: TGTGCCAGCAGCAGGGGGTTGAGCAATCAGCCCCAGCATTTT.

The chain employs TRBV9 and TRBJ2-6; D remains unclear. CDR1 SGDLS and CDR2 YYNGEE come from the germline V gene. V dropped 4 bases and J dropped 1 base, with 12 bases sitting between them. The CDR3 sequence is 16 residues long. CDR3 amino acids: CASSSRILSGANVLTF. CDR3 DNA: TGTGCCAGCAGCTCTAGAATCCTTTCTGGGGCCAACGTCCTGACTTTC.